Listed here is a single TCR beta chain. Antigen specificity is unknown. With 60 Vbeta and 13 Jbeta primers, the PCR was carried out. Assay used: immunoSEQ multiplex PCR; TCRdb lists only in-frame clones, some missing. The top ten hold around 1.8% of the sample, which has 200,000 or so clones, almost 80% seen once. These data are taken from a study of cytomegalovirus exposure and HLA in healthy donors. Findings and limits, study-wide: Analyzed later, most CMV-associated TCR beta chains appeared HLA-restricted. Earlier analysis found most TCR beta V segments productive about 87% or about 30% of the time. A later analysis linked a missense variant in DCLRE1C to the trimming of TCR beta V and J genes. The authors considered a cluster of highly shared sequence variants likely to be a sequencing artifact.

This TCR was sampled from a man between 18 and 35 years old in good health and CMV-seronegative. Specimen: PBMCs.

In nucleotides, the CDR3 is TGTGCCAGCAGGCGACAGGGTCCCTATGGCTACACCTTC. Its translation is CASRRQGPYGYTF. This sequence joins TRBV6-1 and TRBJ1-2; 7 nucleotides align to TRBD1. J was trimmed by 4 bases and V by 6 bases; bases with no gene match: 5. Germline V gene sequence: CDR1 MNHNS, CDR2 SASEGT. There are 13 residues in the CDR3.